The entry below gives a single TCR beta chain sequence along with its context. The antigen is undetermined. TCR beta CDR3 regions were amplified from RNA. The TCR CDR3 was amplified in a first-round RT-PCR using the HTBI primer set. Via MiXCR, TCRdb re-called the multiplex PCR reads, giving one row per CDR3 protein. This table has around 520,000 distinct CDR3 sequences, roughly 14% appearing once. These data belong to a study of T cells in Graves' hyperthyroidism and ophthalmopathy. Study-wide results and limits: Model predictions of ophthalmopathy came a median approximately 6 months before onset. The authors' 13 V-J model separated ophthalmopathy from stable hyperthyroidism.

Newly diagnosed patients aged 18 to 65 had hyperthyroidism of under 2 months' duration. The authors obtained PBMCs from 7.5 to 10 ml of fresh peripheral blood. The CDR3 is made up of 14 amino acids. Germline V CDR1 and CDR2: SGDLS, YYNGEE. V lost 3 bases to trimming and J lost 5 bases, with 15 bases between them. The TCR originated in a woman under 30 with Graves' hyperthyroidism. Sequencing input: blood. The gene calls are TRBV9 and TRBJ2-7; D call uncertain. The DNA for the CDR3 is TGTGCCAGCAGCGCACCCGGTCAGTCCAACGAGCAGTACTTC. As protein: CASSAPGQSNEQYF.